These T cell receptor beta chains were read from a single sample in a study of glioma-infiltrating T cells. Each CDR3 protein gets one entry after TCRdb re-called the multiplex PCR reads with MiXCR. Of approximately 100,000 distinct CDR3 sequences in the sample, around 28% were seen once. The sequencing sample was made of glioma tissue, nonneoplastic brain tissue, or PBMCs (not recorded which). The receptor set was obtained from a human donor with low-grade glioma or glioblastoma, undergoing nonglioma brain surgery, or in good health (not recorded which). CDR3s include the opening cysteine and the closing phenylalanine or tryptophan. Each record gives: D gene, V gene, J gene, clone size, CDR3 DNA, CDR3 protein. D genes are given only for firm matches. Clone size is stated in some rows and not others, as once, few, many or a class when expanded.

D gene: TRBD2; V gene: TRBV20-1; J gene: TRBJ2-4; clone size: many; CDR3 DNA: TGCAGTGCTAACTTAGCGGGAGGGTTAGCCAAAAACATTCAGTACTTC; CDR3 protein: CSANLAGGLAKNIQYF
D gene: -; V gene: TRBV27; J gene: TRBJ1-5; clone size: many; CDR3 DNA: TGTGCCAGCAGACCCAGGACAGTCGGGCAGCCCCAGCATTTT; CDR3 protein: CASRPRTVGQPQHF
D gene: TRBD1; V gene: TRBV7-2; J gene: TRBJ2-7; clone size: -; CDR3 DNA: TGTGCCAGCAGCCATGACAGGGAGTCCTACGAGCAGTACTTC; CDR3 protein: CASSHDRESYEQYF
D gene: TRBD1; V gene: TRBV28; J gene: TRBJ2-2; clone size: few; CDR3 DNA: TGTGCCAGCCGTCCGGGACAGGCGAACACCGGGGAGCTGTTTTTT; CDR3 protein: CASRPGQANTGELFF
D gene: TRBD1; V gene: TRBV5-5; J gene: TRBJ2-1; clone size: -; CDR3 DNA: TGTGCCAGCAGCTTGGGCCATGTGACTCAGGGGGTAGGTGAGCAGTTCTTC; CDR3 protein: CASSLGHVTQGVGEQFF
D gene: TRBD2; V gene: TRBV28; J gene: TRBJ2-3; clone size: many; CDR3 DNA: TGTGCCAGCAGTTTAACTAGCGGGGGTAGCACAGATACGCAGTATTTT; CDR3 protein: CASSLTSGGSTDTQYF
D gene: -; V gene: TRBV6-1; J gene: TRBJ2-5; clone size: many; CDR3 DNA: TGTGCCAGCAGCTCCCGACCGCACCTTATCCAAGAGACCCAGTACTTC; CDR3 protein: CASSSRPHLIQETQYF
D gene: -; V gene: TRBV12-5; J gene: TRBJ1-1; clone size: once; CDR3 DNA: TGTGCTAGTGGTATGGACCGGGCCGGCGAGGGGTACACTGAAGCTTTCTTT; CDR3 protein: CASGMDRAGEGYTEAFF
D gene: -; V gene: TRBV5-1; J gene: TRBJ2-1; clone size: many; CDR3 DNA: TGCGCCAGCAGCTTGGCAGATTATACGCTCTTC; CDR3 protein: CASSLADYTLF
D gene: -; V gene: TRBV24-1; J gene: TRBJ2-4; clone size: many; CDR3 DNA: TGTGCCACCAACCGGGACAATCGGGGCAAAAACATTCAGTACTTC; CDR3 protein: CATNRDNRGKNIQYF
D gene: -; V gene: TRBV6-2/TRBV6-3; J gene: TRBJ2-2; clone size: many; CDR3 DNA: TGTGCCAGCAGTTCCGTCATTGCGGGTGATACCGGGGAGCTGTTTTTT; CDR3 protein: CASSSVIAGDTGELFF